The rows below give T cell receptor beta chains drawn from one sample of a study of blood T cell repertoires in COVID-19. The assay was immunoSEQ multiplex PCR, and TCRdb's table has in-frame clones only and misses some. Found here are 150,000 to 200,000 clones, around 80% of them singletons; the top ten hold roughly 8%. The sequencing input was peripheral blood. Receptors originate from a woman aged 60-75 years with COVID-19, enrolled during active disease. The CDR3 runs from the conserved cysteine through the conserved F or W. Each record gives: J gene, V gene, D gene, clone size, CDR3 protein, CDR3 DNA. D genes are given only for firm matches. Some rows have no size entry. The others give once, few or many, or a class for an expanded clone.

j_gene: TRBJ1-3; v_gene: TRBV6-5; d_gene: NA; abundance: once; CDR3aa: CASSPRGAGNTIYF; CDR3nt: TGTGCCAGCAGCCCCAGGGGAGCTGGAAACACCATATATTTT
j_gene: TRBJ2-1; v_gene: TRBV7-9; d_gene: TRBD1; abundance: NA; CDR3aa: CASSPLVGQGALDEQFF; CDR3nt: TGTGCCAGCAGCCCCCTTGTGGGACAGGGGGCTTTGGATGAGCAGTTCTTC
j_gene: TRBJ1-5; v_gene: TRBV6-5; d_gene: TRBD1; abundance: NA; CDR3aa: CASSLTGGVDQPQHF; CDR3nt: TGTGCCAGCAGCCTGACAGGGGGCGTTGATCAGCCCCAGCATTTT
j_gene: TRBJ2-1; v_gene: TRBV9; d_gene: TRBD2; abundance: NA; CDR3aa: CASSVGVAGGFNEQFF; CDR3nt: TGTGCCAGCAGCGTAGGGGTAGCGGGAGGGTTCAATGAGCAGTTCTTC
j_gene: TRBJ1-2; v_gene: TRBV19; d_gene: NA; abundance: few; CDR3aa: CASSILRSGGYGYTF; CDR3nt: TGTGCCAGTAGTATCCTACGGAGTGGAGGGTATGGCTACACCTTC
j_gene: TRBJ1-1; v_gene: TRBV28; d_gene: TRBD1; abundance: NA; CDR3aa: CASSSEQGARTEAFF; CDR3nt: TGTGCCAGCAGTTCCGAACAGGGGGCAAGAACTGAAGCTTTCTTT
j_gene: TRBJ1-6; v_gene: TRBV6-5; d_gene: TRBD1; abundance: NA; CDR3aa: CATSDRVYSSPLHF; CDR3nt: TGTGCCACCTCGGACAGGGTATACAGTTCACCCCTCCACTTT
j_gene: TRBJ1-5; v_gene: TRBV5-6; d_gene: TRBD1; abundance: NA; CDR3aa: CASSLSAGGNSNQPQHF; CDR3nt: TGTGCCAGCAGCCTCTCAGCAGGGGGAAATAGCAATCAGCCCCAGCATTTT
j_gene: TRBJ2-3; v_gene: TRBV11-2; d_gene: TRBD2; abundance: NA; CDR3aa: CASSSGRRGNTDTQYF; CDR3nt: TGTGCCAGCAGCTCAGGCAGGCGGGGGAACACAGATACGCAGTATTTT
j_gene: TRBJ2-2; v_gene: TRBV4-3; d_gene: NA; abundance: NA; CDR3aa: CASSSRRDTGELFF; CDR3nt: TGCGCCAGCAGCTCACGGAGGGACACCGGGGAGCTGTTTTTT
j_gene: TRBJ2-5; v_gene: TRBV7-6; d_gene: TRBD2; abundance: NA; CDR3aa: CASSSGGTRGETQYF; CDR3nt: TGTGCCAGCAGCTCCGGCGGGACTAGGGGGGAGACCCAGTACTTC
j_gene: TRBJ1-1; v_gene: TRBV5-1; d_gene: TRBD1; abundance: NA; CDR3aa: CASSLSSGGHTEAFF; CDR3nt: TGCGCCAGCAGCTTGAGCTCAGGGGGCCACACTGAAGCTTTCTTT
j_gene: TRBJ2-2; v_gene: TRBV27; d_gene: TRBD2; abundance: NA; CDR3aa: CASSFPAGGNTGELFF; CDR3nt: TGTGCCAGCAGTTTTCCGGCGGGAGGTAACACCGGGGAGCTGTTTTTT
j_gene: TRBJ1-2; v_gene: TRBV7-3; d_gene: NA; abundance: NA; CDR3aa: CASSPGTNGANYGYTF; CDR3nt: TGTGCCAGCAGCCCCGGCACTAACGGGGCTAACTATGGCTACACCTTC
j_gene: TRBJ1-5; v_gene: TRBV2; d_gene: NA; abundance: NA; CDR3aa: CASSDDGRLSNQPQHF; CDR3nt: TGTGCCAGCAGTGACGACGGGAGGCTTAGCAATCAGCCCCAGCATTTT
j_gene: TRBJ1-1; v_gene: TRBV6-5; d_gene: TRBD1; abundance: NA; CDR3aa: CASSLRTGWTEAFF; CDR3nt: TGTGCCAGCAGTCTCAGGACAGGGTGGACTGAAGCTTTCTTT
j_gene: TRBJ2-5; v_gene: TRBV5-1; d_gene: NA; abundance: NA; CDR3aa: CASSLSRGVDIQETQYF; CDR3nt: TGCGCCAGCAGCTTATCTAGGGGCGTGGACATCCAAGAGACCCAGTACTTC
j_gene: TRBJ2-1; v_gene: TRBV10-3; d_gene: NA; abundance: NA; CDR3aa: CAISGTSNEQFF; CDR3nt: TGTGCCATCAGTGGTACAAGCAATGAGCAGTTCTTC
j_gene: TRBJ1-6; v_gene: TRBV14; d_gene: NA; abundance: NA; CDR3aa: CASSRAGWGDSPLHF; CDR3nt: TGTGCCAGCAGCCGCGCGGGGTGGGGGGATTCACCCCTCCACTTT
j_gene: TRBJ2-3; v_gene: TRBV29-1; d_gene: TRBD1; abundance: NA; CDR3aa: CSAGQAQDTQYF; CDR3nt: TGCAGCGCTGGACAGGCCCAAGATACGCAGTATTTT
j_gene: TRBJ1-4; v_gene: TRBV20-1; d_gene: TRBD1; abundance: NA; CDR3aa: CSAATGSPFVF; CDR3nt: TGCAGTGCCGCGACAGGGTCGCCCTTCGTTTTT
j_gene: TRBJ1-4; v_gene: TRBV2; d_gene: NA; abundance: once; CDR3aa: CASSVPQALKKLFF; CDR3nt: TGTGCCAGCAGTGTTCCCCAGGCCCTCAAAAAACTGTTTTTT
j_gene: TRBJ1-6; v_gene: TRBV27; d_gene: NA; abundance: NA; CDR3aa: CASSPRTGTFSSPLHF; CDR3nt: TGTGCCAGCAGCCCCCGAACCGGGACATTTTCTTCACCCCTCCACTTT
j_gene: TRBJ2-3; v_gene: TRBV28; d_gene: NA; abundance: NA; CDR3aa: CASRLWGGTQYF; CDR3nt: TGTGCCAGCAGACTCTGGGGGGGCACGCAGTATTTT
j_gene: TRBJ2-2; v_gene: TRBV7-3; d_gene: TRBD2; abundance: once; CDR3aa: CASSYGLGTGELFF; CDR3nt: TGTGCCAGCAGCTACGGACTAGGCACCGGGGAGCTGTTTTTT
j_gene: TRBJ1-1; v_gene: TRBV11-1; d_gene: NA; abundance: NA; CDR3aa: CASSPPRAFNTEAFF; CDR3nt: TGTGCCAGCAGCCCCCCCAGGGCTTTCAACACTGAAGCTTTCTTT
j_gene: TRBJ1-2; v_gene: TRBV11-2; d_gene: TRBD1; abundance: NA; CDR3aa: CASSLGVGTGGNGYTF; CDR3nt: TGTGCCAGCAGCTTAGGGGTCGGGACAGGGGGCAATGGCTACACCTTC
j_gene: TRBJ1-2; v_gene: TRBV7-8; d_gene: NA; abundance: once; CDR3aa: CASSPRTESYGYTF; CDR3nt: TGTGCCAGCAGCCCGAGGACAGAGAGCTATGGCTACACCTTC
j_gene: TRBJ2-1; v_gene: TRBV6-5; d_gene: NA; abundance: NA; CDR3aa: CASSESLSEQFF; CDR3nt: TGTGCCAGCTCAGAATCGCTCTCTGAGCAGTTCTTC
j_gene: TRBJ2-7; v_gene: TRBV6-5; d_gene: NA; abundance: NA; CDR3aa: CASREGYEQYF; CDR3nt: TGTGCCAGCAGGGAGGGGTATGAGCAGTACTTC
j_gene: TRBJ1-4; v_gene: TRBV23-1; d_gene: NA; abundance: few; CDR3aa: CASSQSVKDIYEKLFF; CDR3nt: TGCGCCAGCAGTCAATCGGTTAAGGACATTTATGAAAAACTGTTTTTT
j_gene: TRBJ2-5; v_gene: TRBV28; d_gene: NA; abundance: once; CDR3aa: CASSLSGGKETQYF; CDR3nt: TGTGCCAGCAGTTTATCGGGGGGCAAAGAGACCCAGTACTTC
j_gene: TRBJ2-7; v_gene: TRBV5-1; d_gene: NA; abundance: NA; CDR3aa: CASSLEELRGDTDEQYF; CDR3nt: TGCGCCAGCAGCTTGGAGGAGCTCCGGGGTGATACGGACGAGCAGTACTTC
j_gene: TRBJ2-1; v_gene: TRBV28; d_gene: TRBD2; abundance: NA; CDR3aa: CASSPGLAGGLPYNEQFF; CDR3nt: TGTGCCAGCAGCCCGGGACTAGCGGGAGGGTTGCCCTACAATGAGCAGTTCTTC
j_gene: TRBJ2-5; v_gene: TRBV24-1; d_gene: NA; abundance: NA; CDR3aa: CATSPSGWETQYF; CDR3nt: TGTGCCACCAGTCCATCAGGGTGGGAGACCCAGTACTTC
j_gene: TRBJ2-2; v_gene: TRBV3-1/TRBV3-2; d_gene: NA; abundance: NA; CDR3aa: CASSQTEWTGELFF; CDR3nt: TGTGCCAGCAGCCAGACTGAGTGGACCGGGGAGCTGTTTTTT
j_gene: TRBJ2-1; v_gene: TRBV15; d_gene: TRBD2; abundance: NA; CDR3aa: CATSSYSGSGNEQFF; CDR3nt: TGTGCCACCAGCAGCTATAGCGGGAGTGGGAATGAGCAGTTCTTC
j_gene: TRBJ2-1; v_gene: TRBV9; d_gene: NA; abundance: NA; CDR3aa: CASSVGASVKRGNEQFF; CDR3nt: TGTGCCAGCAGCGTAGGGGCTAGCGTAAAGAGGGGCAATGAGCAGTTCTTC
j_gene: TRBJ1-3; v_gene: TRBV7-9; d_gene: TRBD1; abundance: NA; CDR3aa: CASSPTGGDRGRSGNTIYF; CDR3nt: TGTGCCAGCAGCCCAACCGGAGGGGACAGGGGCCGCTCTGGAAACACCATATATTTT
j_gene: TRBJ1-3; v_gene: TRBV12-3/TRBV12-4; d_gene: NA; abundance: NA; CDR3aa: CASSLGNTIYF; CDR3nt: TGTGCCAGCAGTCTGGGAAACACCATATATTTT
j_gene: TRBJ2-2; v_gene: TRBV2; d_gene: NA; abundance: NA; CDR3aa: CASSEDRQRDTGELFF; CDR3nt: TGTGCCAGCAGTGAAGACAGGCAAAGAGACACCGGGGAGCTGTTTTTT
j_gene: TRBJ2-7; v_gene: TRBV5-5; d_gene: TRBD2; abundance: NA; CDR3aa: CASSLATGGRLYEQYF; CDR3nt: TGTGCCAGCAGCTTGGCCACGGGCGGGAGGTTGTACGAGCAGTACTTC
j_gene: TRBJ1-1; v_gene: TRBV30; d_gene: TRBD1; abundance: NA; CDR3aa: CAWSTGVNTEAFF; CDR3nt: TGTGCCTGGAGTACAGGGGTGAACACTGAAGCTTTCTTT
j_gene: TRBJ2-5; v_gene: TRBV7-2; d_gene: NA; abundance: NA; CDR3aa: CASSPEYRRETQYF; CDR3nt: TGTGCCAGCAGCCCCGAGTACAGACGGGAGACCCAGTACTTC
j_gene: TRBJ2-2; v_gene: TRBV28; d_gene: TRBD1; abundance: NA; CDR3aa: CASRTGQGSTGELFF; CDR3nt: TGTGCCAGCAGGACGGGACAGGGAAGCACCGGGGAGCTGTTTTTT
j_gene: TRBJ1-6; v_gene: TRBV2; d_gene: TRBD1; abundance: NA; CDR3aa: CASSLTGGPSPLHF; CDR3nt: TGTGCCAGCAGCTTGACAGGGGGTCCCTCACCCCTCCACTTT
j_gene: TRBJ2-5; v_gene: TRBV6-5; d_gene: NA; abundance: NA; CDR3aa: CASSGTYSNQETQYF; CDR3nt: TGTGCCAGCAGCGGGACATATAGTAATCAAGAGACCCAGTACTTC
j_gene: TRBJ1-6; v_gene: TRBV14; d_gene: TRBD1; abundance: NA; CDR3aa: CASSQESGGYNSPLHF; CDR3nt: TGTGCCAGCAGCCAAGAATCAGGGGGCTATAATTCACCCCTCCACTTT